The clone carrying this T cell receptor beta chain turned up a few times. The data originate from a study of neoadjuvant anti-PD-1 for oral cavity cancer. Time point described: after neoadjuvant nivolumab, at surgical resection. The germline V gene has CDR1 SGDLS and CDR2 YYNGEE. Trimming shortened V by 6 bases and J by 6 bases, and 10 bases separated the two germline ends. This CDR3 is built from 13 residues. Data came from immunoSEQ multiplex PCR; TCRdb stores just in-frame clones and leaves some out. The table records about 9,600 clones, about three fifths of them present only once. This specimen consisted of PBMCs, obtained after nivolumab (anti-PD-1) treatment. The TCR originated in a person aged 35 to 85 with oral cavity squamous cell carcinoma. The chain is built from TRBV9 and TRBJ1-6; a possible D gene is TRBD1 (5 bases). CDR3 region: CASNQRGNSPLHF. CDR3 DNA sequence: TGTGCCAGCAATCAGAGGGGTAATTCACCCCTCCACTTT.